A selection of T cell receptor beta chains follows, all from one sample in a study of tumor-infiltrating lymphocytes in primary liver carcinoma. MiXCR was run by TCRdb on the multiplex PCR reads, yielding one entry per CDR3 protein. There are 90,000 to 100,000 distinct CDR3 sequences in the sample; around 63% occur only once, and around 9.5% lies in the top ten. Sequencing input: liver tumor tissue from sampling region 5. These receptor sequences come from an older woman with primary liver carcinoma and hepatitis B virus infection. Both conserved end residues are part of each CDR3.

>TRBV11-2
CASSLARAGNLETQYF
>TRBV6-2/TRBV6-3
CASTFRQGRNHEQYF
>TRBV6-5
CASSPRTSGSLVSSYNEQFF
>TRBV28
CASSSPGQGQEDTQYF
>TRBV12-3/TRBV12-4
CASSTWTSLLPSEQFF
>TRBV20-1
CSARPGLLGSYNSPLHF
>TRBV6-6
CASGYGREYGYTF
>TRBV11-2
CASNSSSSYNKQFF
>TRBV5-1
CASSWSRSSGANVLTF
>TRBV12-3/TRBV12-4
CASSPSSGRWYEQCF
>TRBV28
CASTPHLGGNTEAFF
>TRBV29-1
CSVEEMRGTEALF
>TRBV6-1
CASSLTRENIQYF
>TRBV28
CASGAPGGYYGYTF
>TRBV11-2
CASSLLPGQGGTGELFF
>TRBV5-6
CASSLLLLPWLAGGPGYTDTQYF
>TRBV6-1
CASSEGENTEGFF
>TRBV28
CASSLTRVTSSTDTQYF
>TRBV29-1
CSVGGGSDTGELFF
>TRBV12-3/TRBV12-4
CASSLNSRVFYERYF
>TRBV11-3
CASSLSCDRPQHF
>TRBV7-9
CASSAVTGSNQPQYF
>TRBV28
CATWGVNYGYTF
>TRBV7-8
CASSPRGYLSDTQYF
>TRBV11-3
CASSTSGTRNIEAFF
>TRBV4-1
CASSLGTSGYSDTQYF
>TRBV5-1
CASSLDGANTEAFF
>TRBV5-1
CASSLAWGQGYGYIF
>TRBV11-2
CVSSLIHGQGYRCERFF
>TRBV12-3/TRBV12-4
CASCFMGQGMAEQYF
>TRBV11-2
CASSLLTAFYGYTF
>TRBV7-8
CASSLGGDRGLMTQYF
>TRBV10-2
CASSEGLAGGDQETQYF
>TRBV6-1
CACSEGSWGTYGHTF
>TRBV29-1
CSVGGTSVSDMNF
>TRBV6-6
CANTPARLDTEAFF
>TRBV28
CVSSWYEQYF
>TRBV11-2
CASSLGQCYGQYF
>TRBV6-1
CASRWTGASYEQYF
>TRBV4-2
CASSRPESTEAFF
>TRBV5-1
CASSLVGSQNVQYF
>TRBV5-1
CASSLDSFYNEQFF